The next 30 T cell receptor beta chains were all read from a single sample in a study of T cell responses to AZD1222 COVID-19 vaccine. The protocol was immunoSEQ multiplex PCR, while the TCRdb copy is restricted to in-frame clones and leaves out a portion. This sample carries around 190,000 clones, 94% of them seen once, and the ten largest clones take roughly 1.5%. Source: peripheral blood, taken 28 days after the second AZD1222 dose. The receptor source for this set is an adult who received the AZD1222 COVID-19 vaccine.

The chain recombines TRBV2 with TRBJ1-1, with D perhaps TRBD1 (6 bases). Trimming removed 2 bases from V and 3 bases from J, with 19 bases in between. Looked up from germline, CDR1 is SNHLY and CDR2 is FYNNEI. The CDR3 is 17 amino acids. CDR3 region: CASSEWAPGPGDTEAFF. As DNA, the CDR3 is TGTGCCAGCAGTGAATGGGCGCCCGGCCCAGGGGACACTGAAGCTTTCTTT.

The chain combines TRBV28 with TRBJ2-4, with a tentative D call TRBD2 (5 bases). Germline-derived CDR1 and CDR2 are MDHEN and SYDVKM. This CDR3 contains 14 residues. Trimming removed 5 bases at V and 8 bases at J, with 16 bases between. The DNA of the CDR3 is TGTGCCAGCAGTGATCGGCCCCCGAGGGACATTCAGTACTTC. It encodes CASSDRPPRDIQYF.

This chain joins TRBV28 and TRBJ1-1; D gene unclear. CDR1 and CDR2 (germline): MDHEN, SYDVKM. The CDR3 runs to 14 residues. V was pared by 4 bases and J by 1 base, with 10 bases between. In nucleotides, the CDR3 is TGTGCCAGCAGTTCCCGGGGTGCGAACACTGAAGCTTTCTTT. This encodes CASSSRGANTEAFF.

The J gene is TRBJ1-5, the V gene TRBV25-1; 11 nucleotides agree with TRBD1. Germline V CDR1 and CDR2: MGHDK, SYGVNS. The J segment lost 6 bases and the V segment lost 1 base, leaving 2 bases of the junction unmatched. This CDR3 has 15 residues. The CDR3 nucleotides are TGTGCCAGCAGTGAATCCGGGACAGGGGGTCAGCCCCAGCATTTT. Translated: CASSESGTGGQPQHF.

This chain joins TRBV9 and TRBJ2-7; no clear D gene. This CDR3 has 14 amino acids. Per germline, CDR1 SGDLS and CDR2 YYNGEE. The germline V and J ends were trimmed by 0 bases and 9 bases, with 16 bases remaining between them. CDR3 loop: CASSVGATLQVQYF. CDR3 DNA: TGTGCCAGCAGCGTAGGGGCTACCCTCCAGGTGCAGTACTTC.

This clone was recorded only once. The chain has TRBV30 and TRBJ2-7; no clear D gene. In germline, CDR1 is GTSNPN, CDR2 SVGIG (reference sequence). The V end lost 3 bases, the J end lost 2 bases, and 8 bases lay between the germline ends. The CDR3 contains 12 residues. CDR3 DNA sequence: TGTGCCTGGAGCGTTACGCCCTACGAGCAGTACTTC. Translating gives CAWSVTPYEQYF.

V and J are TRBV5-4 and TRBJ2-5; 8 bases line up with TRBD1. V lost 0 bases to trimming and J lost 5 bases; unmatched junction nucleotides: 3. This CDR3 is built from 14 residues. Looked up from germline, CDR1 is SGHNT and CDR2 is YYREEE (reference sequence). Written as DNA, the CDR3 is TGTGCCAGCAGCTTGGGGACAGGGTGGGAGACCCAGTACTTC. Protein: CASSLGTGWETQYF.

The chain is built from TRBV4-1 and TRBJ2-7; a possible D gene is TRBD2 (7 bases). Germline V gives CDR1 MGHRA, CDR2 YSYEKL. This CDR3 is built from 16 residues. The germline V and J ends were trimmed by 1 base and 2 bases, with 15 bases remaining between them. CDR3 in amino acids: CASSQVWGGLTYEQYF. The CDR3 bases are TGCGCCAGCAGCCAAGTTTGGGGGGGGCTCACCTACGAGCAGTACTTC.

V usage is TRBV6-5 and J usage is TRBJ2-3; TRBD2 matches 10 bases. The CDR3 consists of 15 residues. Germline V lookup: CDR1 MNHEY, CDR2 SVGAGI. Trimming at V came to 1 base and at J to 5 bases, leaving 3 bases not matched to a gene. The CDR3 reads CASSYFGLAEDTQYF. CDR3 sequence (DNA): TGTGCCAGCAGTTACTTCGGACTAGCGGAAGATACGCAGTATTTT.

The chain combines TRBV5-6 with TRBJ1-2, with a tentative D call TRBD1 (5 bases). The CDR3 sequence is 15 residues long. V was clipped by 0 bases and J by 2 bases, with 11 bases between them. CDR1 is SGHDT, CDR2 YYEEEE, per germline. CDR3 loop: CASSLGGRDNYGYTF. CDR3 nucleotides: TGTGCCAGCAGCTTGGGGGGCAGGGACAACTATGGCTACACCTTC. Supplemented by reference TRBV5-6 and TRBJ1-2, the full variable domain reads DAGVTQSPTHLIKTRGQQVTLRCSPKSGHDTVSWYQQALGQGPQFIFQYYEEEERQRGNFPDRFSGHQFPNYSSELNVNALLLGDSALYLCASSLGGRDNYGYTFGSGTRLTVV.

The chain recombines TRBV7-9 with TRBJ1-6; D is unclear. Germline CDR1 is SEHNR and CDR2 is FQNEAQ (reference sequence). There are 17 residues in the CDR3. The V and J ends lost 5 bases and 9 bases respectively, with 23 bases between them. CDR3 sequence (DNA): TGTGCCAGCAGCAACGATCCAGGCAGAATGATTCGTTCACCCCTCCACTTT. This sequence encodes CASSNDPGRMIRSPLHF.

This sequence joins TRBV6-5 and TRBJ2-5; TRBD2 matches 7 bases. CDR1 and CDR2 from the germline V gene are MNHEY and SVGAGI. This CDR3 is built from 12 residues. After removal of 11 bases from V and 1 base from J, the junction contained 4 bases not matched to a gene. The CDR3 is CAGSGIQETQYF. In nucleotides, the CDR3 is TGTGCCGGAAGCGGGATCCAAGAGACCCAGTACTTC.

Here the CDR3 DNA reads TGTGCCAGCAGTTATATCCTGAGCGATGAGCAGTACTTC. It codes for CASSYILSDEQYF. The V call is TRBV28, the J call TRBJ2-7, with D hard to call. Trimming took off 4 bases at V and 7 bases at J, with 14 bases between the two ends. Germline V gene data show CDR1 as MDHEN and CDR2 as SYDVKM. This CDR3 is built from 13 residues.

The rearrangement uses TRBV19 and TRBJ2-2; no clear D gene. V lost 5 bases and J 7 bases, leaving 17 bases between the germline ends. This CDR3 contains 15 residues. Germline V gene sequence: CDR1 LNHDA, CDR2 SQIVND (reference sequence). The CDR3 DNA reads TGTGCCAGTAGTTTCTCCCCGTTTCGCGGCGGGGAGCTGTTTTTT. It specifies CASSFSPFRGGELFF.

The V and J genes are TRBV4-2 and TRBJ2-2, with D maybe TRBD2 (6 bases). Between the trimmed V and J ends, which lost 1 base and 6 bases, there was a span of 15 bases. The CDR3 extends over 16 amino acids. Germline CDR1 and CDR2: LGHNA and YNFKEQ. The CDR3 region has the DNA TGTGCCAGCAGCCAAGTCTTAGCGGTGGGGGCCGGGGAGCTGTTTTTT. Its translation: CASSQVLAVGAGELFF.

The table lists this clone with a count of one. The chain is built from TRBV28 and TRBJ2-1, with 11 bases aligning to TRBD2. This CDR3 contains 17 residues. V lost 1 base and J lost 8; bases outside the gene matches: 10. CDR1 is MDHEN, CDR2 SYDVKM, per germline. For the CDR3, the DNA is TGTGCCAGCAGTTTATTGGTTCCGACTAGCGGGATACATGAGCAGTTCTTC. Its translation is CASSLLVPTSGIHEQFF.

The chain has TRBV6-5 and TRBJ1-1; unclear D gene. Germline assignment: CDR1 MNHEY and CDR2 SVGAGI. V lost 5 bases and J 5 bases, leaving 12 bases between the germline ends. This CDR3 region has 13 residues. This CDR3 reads CASSTRPATEAFF. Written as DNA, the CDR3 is TGTGCCAGCAGTACCCGCCCGGCGACTGAAGCTTTCTTT.

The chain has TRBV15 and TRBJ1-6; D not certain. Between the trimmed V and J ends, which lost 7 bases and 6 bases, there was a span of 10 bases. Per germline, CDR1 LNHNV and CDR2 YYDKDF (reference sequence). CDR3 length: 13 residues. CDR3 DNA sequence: TGTGCCACCACAGGACGTTTTAATTCACCCCTCCACTTT. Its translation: CATTGRFNSPLHF.

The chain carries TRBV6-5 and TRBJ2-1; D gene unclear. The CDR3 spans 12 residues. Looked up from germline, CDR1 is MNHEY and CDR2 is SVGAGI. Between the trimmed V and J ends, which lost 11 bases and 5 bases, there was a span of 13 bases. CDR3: CALRTRNNEQFF. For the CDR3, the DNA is TGTGCCTTGCGGACGAGAAACAATGAGCAGTTCTTC.

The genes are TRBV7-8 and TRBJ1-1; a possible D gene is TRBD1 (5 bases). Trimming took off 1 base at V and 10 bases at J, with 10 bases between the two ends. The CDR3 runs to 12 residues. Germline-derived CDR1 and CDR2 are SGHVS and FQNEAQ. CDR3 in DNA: TGTGCCAGCAGCTTAGTGGGGGGTGGAGCTTTCTTT. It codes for CASSLVGGGAFF.

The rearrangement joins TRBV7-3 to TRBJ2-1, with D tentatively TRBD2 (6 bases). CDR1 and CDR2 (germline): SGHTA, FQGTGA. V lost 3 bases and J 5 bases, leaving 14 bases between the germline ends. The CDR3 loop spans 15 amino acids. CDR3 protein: CASSLSGLDNNEQFF. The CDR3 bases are TGTGCCAGCAGCTTGTCGGGACTGGATAACAATGAGCAGTTCTTC.

The CDR3 bases are TGTGCCAGCTCACCGCAACAGAACGAAAAACTGTTTTTT. As protein: CASSPQQNEKLFF. The rearrangement uses TRBV18 and TRBJ1-4; D remains ambiguous. The CDR3 covers 13 residues. The V end was cut by 3 bases, the J end by 8 bases, with 10 bases between. Germline lookup yields CDR1 KGHSH and CDR2 LQKENI.

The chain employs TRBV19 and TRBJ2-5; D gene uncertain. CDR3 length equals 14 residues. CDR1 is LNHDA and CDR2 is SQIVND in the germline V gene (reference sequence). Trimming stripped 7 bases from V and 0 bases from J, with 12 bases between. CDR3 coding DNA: TGTGCCAGTAACCCGACGCGGTACCAAGAGACCCAGTACTTC. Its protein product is CASNPTRYQETQYF.

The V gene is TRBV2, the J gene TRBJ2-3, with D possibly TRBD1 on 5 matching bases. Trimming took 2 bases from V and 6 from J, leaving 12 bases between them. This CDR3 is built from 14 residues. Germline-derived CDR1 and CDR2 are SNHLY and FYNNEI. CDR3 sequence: CASSEWKGDDTQYF. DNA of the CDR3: TGTGCCAGCAGTGAATGGAAAGGGGATGATACGCAGTATTTT.

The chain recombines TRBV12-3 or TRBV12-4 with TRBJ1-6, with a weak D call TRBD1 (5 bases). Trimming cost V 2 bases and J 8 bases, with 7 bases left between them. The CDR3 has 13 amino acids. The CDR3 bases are TGTGCCAGCAGTTTAAGGGGTTATTCACCCCTCCACTTT. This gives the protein CASSLRGYSPLHF.

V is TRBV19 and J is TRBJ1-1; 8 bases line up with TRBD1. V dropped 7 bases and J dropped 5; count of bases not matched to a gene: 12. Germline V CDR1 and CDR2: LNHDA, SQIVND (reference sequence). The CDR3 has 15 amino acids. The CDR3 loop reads CASNWAGGHWTEAFF. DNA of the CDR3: TGTGCCAGTAATTGGGCAGGGGGCCATTGGACTGAAGCTTTCTTT.

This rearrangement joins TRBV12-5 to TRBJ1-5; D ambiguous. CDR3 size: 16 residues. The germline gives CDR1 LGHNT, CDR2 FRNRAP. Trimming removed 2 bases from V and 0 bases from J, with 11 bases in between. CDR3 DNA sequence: TGTGCTAGTGGTTTGTCTAATGGAAATAGCAATCAGCCCCAGCATTTT. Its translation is CASGLSNGNSNQPQHF. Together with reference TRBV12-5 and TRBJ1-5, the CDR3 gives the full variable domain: DARVTQTPRHKVTEMGQEVTMRCQPILGHNTVFWYRQTMMQGLELLAYFRNRAPLDDSGMPKDRFSAEMPDATLATLKIQPSEPRDSAVYFCASGLSNGNSNQPQHFGDGTRLSIL.

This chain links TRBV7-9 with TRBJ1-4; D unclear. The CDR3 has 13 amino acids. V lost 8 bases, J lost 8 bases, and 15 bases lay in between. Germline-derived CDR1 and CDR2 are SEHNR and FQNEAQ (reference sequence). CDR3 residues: CASGLGFGEKLFF. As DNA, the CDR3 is TGTGCCAGCGGGCTCGGTTTCGGGGAAAAACTGTTTTTT.

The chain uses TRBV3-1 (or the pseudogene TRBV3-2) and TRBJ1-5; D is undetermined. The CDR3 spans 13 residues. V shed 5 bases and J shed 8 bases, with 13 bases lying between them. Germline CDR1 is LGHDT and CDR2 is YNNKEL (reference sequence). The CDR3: CASSDERAEPQHF. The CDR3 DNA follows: TGTGCCAGCAGCGATGAGCGGGCAGAGCCCCAGCATTTT.

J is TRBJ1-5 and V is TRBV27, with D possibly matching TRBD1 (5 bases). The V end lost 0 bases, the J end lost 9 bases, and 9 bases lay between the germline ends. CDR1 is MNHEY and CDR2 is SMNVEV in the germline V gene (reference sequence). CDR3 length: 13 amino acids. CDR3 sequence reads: CASSLSWGGPQHF. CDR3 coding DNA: TGTGCCAGCAGTTTATCCTGGGGGGGGCCCCAGCATTTT.